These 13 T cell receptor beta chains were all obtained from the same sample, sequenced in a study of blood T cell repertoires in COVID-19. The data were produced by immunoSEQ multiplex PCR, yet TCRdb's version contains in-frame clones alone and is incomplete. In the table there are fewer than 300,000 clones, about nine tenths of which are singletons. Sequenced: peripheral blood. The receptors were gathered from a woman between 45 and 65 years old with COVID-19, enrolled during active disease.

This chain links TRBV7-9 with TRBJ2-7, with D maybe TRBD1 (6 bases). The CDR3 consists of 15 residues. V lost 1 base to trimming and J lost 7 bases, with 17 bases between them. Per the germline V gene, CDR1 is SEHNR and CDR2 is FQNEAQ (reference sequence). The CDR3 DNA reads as TGTGCCAGCAGCTTAGGACAGGAGCCCCCGTGGGAGCAGTACTTC. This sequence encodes CASSLGQEPPWEQYF.

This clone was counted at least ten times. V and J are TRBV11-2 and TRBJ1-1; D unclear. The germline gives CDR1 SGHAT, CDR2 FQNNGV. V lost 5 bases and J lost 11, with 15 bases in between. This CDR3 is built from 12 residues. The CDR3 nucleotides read TGTGCCAGCAGCCCCGAGACTTCTGGGGCTTTCTTT. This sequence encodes CASSPETSGAFF.

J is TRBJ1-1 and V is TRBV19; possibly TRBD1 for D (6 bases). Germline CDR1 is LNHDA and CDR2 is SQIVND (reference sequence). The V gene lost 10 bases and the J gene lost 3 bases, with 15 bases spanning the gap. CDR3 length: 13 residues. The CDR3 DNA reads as TGTGCCACCCAGGGGAGGGTGGACACTGAAGCTTTCTTT. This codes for CATQGRVDTEAFF. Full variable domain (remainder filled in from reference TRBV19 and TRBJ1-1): DGGITQSPKYLFRKEGQNVTLSCEQNLNHDAMYWYRQDPGQGLRLIYYSQIVNDFQKGDIAEGYSVSREKKESFPLTVTSAQKNPTAFYLCATQGRVDTEAFFGQGTRLTVV.

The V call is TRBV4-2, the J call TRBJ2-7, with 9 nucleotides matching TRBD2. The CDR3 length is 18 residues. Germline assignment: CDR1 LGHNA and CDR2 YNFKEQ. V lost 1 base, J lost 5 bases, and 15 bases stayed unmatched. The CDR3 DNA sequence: TGTGCCAGCAGCCAAGTGTTTGAGGCGGGAGGGTCCTTTAACGAGCAGTACTTC. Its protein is CASSQVFEAGGSFNEQYF.

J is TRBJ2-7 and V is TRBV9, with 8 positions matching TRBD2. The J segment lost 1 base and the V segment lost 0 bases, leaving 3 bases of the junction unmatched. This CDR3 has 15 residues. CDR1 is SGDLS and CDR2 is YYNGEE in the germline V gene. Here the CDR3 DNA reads TGTGCCAGCAGCGTAGGTTCTAGCGGGTCCTACGAGCAGTACTTC. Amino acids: CASSVGSSGSYEQYF.

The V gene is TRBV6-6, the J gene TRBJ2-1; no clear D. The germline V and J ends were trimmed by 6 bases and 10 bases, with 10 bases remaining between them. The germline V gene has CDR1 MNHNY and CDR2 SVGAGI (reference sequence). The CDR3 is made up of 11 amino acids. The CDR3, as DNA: TGTGCCAGCAGCCTGACCGGGGAGCAGTTCTTC. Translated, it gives CASSLTGEQFF.

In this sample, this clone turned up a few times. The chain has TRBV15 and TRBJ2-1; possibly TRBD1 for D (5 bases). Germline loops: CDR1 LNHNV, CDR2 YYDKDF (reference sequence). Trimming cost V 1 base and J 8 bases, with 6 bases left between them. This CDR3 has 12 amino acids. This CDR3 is CATSRVRDEQFF. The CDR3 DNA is TGTGCCACCAGCAGAGTCAGGGATGAGCAGTTCTTC.

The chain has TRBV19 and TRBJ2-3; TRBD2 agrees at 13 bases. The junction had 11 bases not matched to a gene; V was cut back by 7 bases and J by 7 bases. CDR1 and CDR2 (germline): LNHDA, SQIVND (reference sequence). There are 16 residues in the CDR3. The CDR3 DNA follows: TGTGCCAGTAACGGGCGCGGGACTAGCGGGATATATACGCAGTATTTT. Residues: CASNGRGTSGIYTQYF.

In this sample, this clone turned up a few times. The CDR3 here is CASRGLSSGNTIYF. CDR3 DNA: TGTGCCAGTAGGGGCCTCTCCTCTGGAAACACCATATATTTT. V gene TRBV19 combines with J gene TRBJ1-3; D unresolved. The CDR3 runs to 14 residues. Trimming left V 6 bases short and J 0 bases short, with 9 bases between. The germline gives CDR1 LNHDA, CDR2 SQIVND (reference sequence).

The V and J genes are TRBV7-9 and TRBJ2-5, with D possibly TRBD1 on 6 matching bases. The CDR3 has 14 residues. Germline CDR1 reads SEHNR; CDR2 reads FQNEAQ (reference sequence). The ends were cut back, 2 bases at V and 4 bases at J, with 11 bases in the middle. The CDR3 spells CASSLTQGRETQYF. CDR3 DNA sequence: TGTGCCAGCAGCTTAACCCAGGGGCGAGAGACCCAGTACTTC.

The CDR3 is CASSPGPGLAGGGLRDEQFF. The CDR3 DNA sequence: TGTGCCAGCAGCCCTGGGCCAGGACTAGCGGGAGGTGGGCTTCGGGATGAGCAGTTCTTC. The chain combines TRBV5-5 with TRBJ2-1, with 14 bases aligning to TRBD2. Losses at the gene ends were 4 bases for V and 8 bases for J; bases not matched to a gene: 20. The CDR3 runs 20 residues. Looked up from germline, CDR1 is SGHKS and CDR2 is YYEKEE (reference sequence). The full variable domain, with the rest looked up from reference TRBV5-5 and TRBJ2-1, is DAGVTQSPTHLIKTRGQQVTLRCSPISGHKSVSWYQQVLGQGPQFIFQYYEKEERGRGNFPDRFSARQFPNYSSELNVNALLLGDSALYLCASSPGPGLAGGGLRDEQFFGPGTRLTVL.

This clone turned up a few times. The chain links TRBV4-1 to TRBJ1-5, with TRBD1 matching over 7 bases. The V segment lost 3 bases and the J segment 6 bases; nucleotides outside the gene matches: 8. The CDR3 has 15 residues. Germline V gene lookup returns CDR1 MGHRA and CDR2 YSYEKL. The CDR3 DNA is TGCGCCAGCAGCCATAGACAGGGTATTAGTCAGCCCCAGCATTTT. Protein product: CASSHRQGISQPQHF.

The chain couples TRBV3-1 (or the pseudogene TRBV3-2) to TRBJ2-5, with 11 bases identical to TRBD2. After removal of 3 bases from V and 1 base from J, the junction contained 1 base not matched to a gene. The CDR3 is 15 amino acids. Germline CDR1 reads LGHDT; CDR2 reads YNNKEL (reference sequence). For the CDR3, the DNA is TGTGCCAGCAGCCAGACTAGCGGGATCCAAGAGACCCAGTACTTC. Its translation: CASSQTSGIQETQYF.